A selection of T cell receptor beta chains follows, all from one sample in a study of shared clonotypes between healthy human individuals. Libraries were prepared by immunoSEQ multiplex PCR; TCRdb keeps only in-frame clonotypes and omits some of them. Of about 2 million clones in the sample, about 95% were seen once. Sequencing was done on a sample of naive CD8+ T cells sorted from blood. Every receptor here comes from a man aged 18 to 30 in good health. CDR3s include the opening cysteine and the closing phenylalanine or tryptophan. A D gene is named only where the DNA matches it firmly. Not all rows give a size; the values are once, few, many and, for expanded clones, a class.

v_gene: TRBV6-5
d_gene: NA
abundance: NA
j_gene: TRBJ1-6
CDR3nt: TGTGCCAGCAGCAACAGTTCACCCCTCCACTTT
CDR3aa: CASSNSSPLHF

v_gene: TRBV28
d_gene: NA
abundance: few
j_gene: TRBJ1-6
CDR3nt: TGTGCCAGCAGTCCCCCGGGGGCGGGTTCACCCCTCCACTTT
CDR3aa: CASSPPGAGSPLHF

v_gene: TRBV28
d_gene: TRBD1
abundance: NA
j_gene: TRBJ2-7
CDR3nt: TGTGCCAGCAGTTTACAGGGTGGGGACAGCACCGAGGGGTACTTC
CDR3aa: CASSLQGGDSTEGYF

v_gene: TRBV11-2
d_gene: NA
abundance: NA
j_gene: TRBJ2-1
CDR3nt: TGTGCCAGCAGCTTAGATACGCGAGTCGAGCAGTTCTTC
CDR3aa: CASSLDTRVEQFF

v_gene: TRBV4-1
d_gene: NA
abundance: NA
j_gene: TRBJ2-7
CDR3nt: TGCGCCAGCAGCCAAGTAGAGCAGAGCTCCTACGAGCAGTACTTC
CDR3aa: CASSQVEQSSYEQYF

v_gene: TRBV2
d_gene: NA
abundance: NA
j_gene: TRBJ2-7
CDR3nt: TGTGCCAGCAGTGAAGGCAGCTACGAGCAGTGCTTC
CDR3aa: CASSEGSYEQCF

v_gene: TRBV5-4
d_gene: NA
abundance: NA
j_gene: TRBJ2-5
CDR3nt: TGTGCCAGCAGCAAACCAGGAGGAGAGACCCAGTACTTC
CDR3aa: CASSKPGGETQYF

v_gene: TRBV29-1
d_gene: TRBD2
abundance: NA
j_gene: TRBJ2-1
CDR3nt: TGCAGCGTTGACGGGACTAGCGGGTGGAATGAGCAGTTCTTC
CDR3aa: CSVDGTSGWNEQFF

v_gene: TRBV27
d_gene: TRBD1
abundance: NA
j_gene: TRBJ2-7
CDR3nt: TGTGCCAGCAGGAGACAGGGGGCCTCCTACGAGCAGTACTTC
CDR3aa: CASRRQGASYEQYF

v_gene: TRBV30
d_gene: TRBD1
abundance: NA
j_gene: TRBJ2-3
CDR3nt: TGTGCCTGGAGCAAGGGGGCCGGAGGCACAGATACGCAGTATTTT
CDR3aa: CAWSKGAGGTDTQYF

v_gene: TRBV7-2
d_gene: TRBD2
abundance: NA
j_gene: TRBJ2-1
CDR3nt: TGTGCCAGCAGCTTAGTCCAACTAGCGGGAGGGTTACATGAGCAGTTCTTC
CDR3aa: CASSLVQLAGGLHEQFF

v_gene: TRBV5-1
d_gene: NA
abundance: NA
j_gene: TRBJ2-3
CDR3nt: TGCGCCAGCAGCTCCAGAGGTGGGCGGGACGGCACAGATACGCAGTATTTT
CDR3aa: CASSSRGGRDGTDTQYF

v_gene: TRBV12-2
d_gene: NA
abundance: NA
j_gene: TRBJ1-1
CDR3nt: TGTGCAAGTCGCCTTAATGCGGCTTTCTTT
CDR3aa: CASRLNAAFF

v_gene: TRBV5-4
d_gene: NA
abundance: NA
j_gene: TRBJ1-2
CDR3nt: TGTGCCAGCAGGCAGATCGAAGCGAACTATGGCTACACCTTC
CDR3aa: CASRQIEANYGYTF

v_gene: TRBV7-9
d_gene: TRBD2
abundance: NA
j_gene: TRBJ2-7
CDR3nt: TGTGCCAGCCAGGGACTAGCGGATCTCTACGAGCAGTACTTC
CDR3aa: CASQGLADLYEQYF

v_gene: TRBV7-9
d_gene: NA
abundance: once
j_gene: TRBJ2-7
CDR3nt: TGTGCCAGCCACGGGGCGCTATGGGACGAGCAGTACTTC
CDR3aa: CASHGALWDEQYF

v_gene: TRBV19
d_gene: NA
abundance: NA
j_gene: TRBJ1-2
CDR3nt: TGTGCCAGTAGCACCCAAGGGCGGGACCACTATGGCTACACCTTC
CDR3aa: CASSTQGRDHYGYTF

v_gene: TRBV27
d_gene: NA
abundance: NA
j_gene: TRBJ1-3
CDR3nt: TGTGCCAGCAGTTTACGCCCCTGGACAGACGGGTGGAACACCATATATTTT
CDR3aa: CASSLRPWTDGWNTIYF

v_gene: TRBV5-1
d_gene: TRBD1
abundance: NA
j_gene: TRBJ2-7
CDR3nt: TGCGCCAGCAGCTTAGAGACAGGGGGCTTCTACGAGCAGTACTTC
CDR3aa: CASSLETGGFYEQYF

v_gene: TRBV9
d_gene: TRBD2
abundance: NA
j_gene: TRBJ2-3
CDR3nt: TGTGCCAGCAGCGAGCCCCTAGCGGGGCCCGACGATACGCAGTATTTT
CDR3aa: CASSEPLAGPDDTQYF

v_gene: TRBV7-8
d_gene: NA
abundance: NA
j_gene: TRBJ1-2
CDR3nt: TGTGCCAGCAGCTTAGACTTAATAGGGGGGAGTAACTATGGCTACACCTTC
CDR3aa: CASSLDLIGGSNYGYTF

v_gene: TRBV6-1
d_gene: TRBD2
abundance: NA
j_gene: TRBJ2-5
CDR3nt: TGTGCCAGCAGTGAGTCCCGGGGGGGCTTGGTGTATGAAGAGACCCAGTACTTC
CDR3aa: CASSESRGGLVYEETQYF

v_gene: TRBV6-4
d_gene: TRBD2
abundance: NA
j_gene: TRBJ2-2
CDR3nt: TGTGCCAGCAGTGACTCACTTCGCGGGAGGGCCTCAACCGGGGAGCTGTTTTTT
CDR3aa: CASSDSLRGRASTGELFF

v_gene: TRBV11-2
d_gene: TRBD2
abundance: NA
j_gene: TRBJ2-3
CDR3nt: TGTGCCAGCAGCTTAGTGCGGGGGGTGATAGATACGCAGTATTTT
CDR3aa: CASSLVRGVIDTQYF

v_gene: TRBV5-1
d_gene: NA
abundance: NA
j_gene: TRBJ2-1
CDR3nt: TGCGCCAGCAGCTTGGCCGAAGCGCAAAATGAGCAGTTCTTC
CDR3aa: CASSLAEAQNEQFF

v_gene: TRBV4-3
d_gene: NA
abundance: NA
j_gene: TRBJ2-1
CDR3nt: TGCGCCAGCAGCCAAGAGTCGGGGGCTAAGTACAATGAGCAGTTCTTC
CDR3aa: CASSQESGAKYNEQFF

v_gene: TRBV5-6
d_gene: TRBD2
abundance: NA
j_gene: TRBJ2-7
CDR3nt: TGTGCCAGCAGCCCGTCCTTAAGTACTAGCGGGGAGAAATACGAGCAGTACTTC
CDR3aa: CASSPSLSTSGEKYEQYF

v_gene: TRBV2
d_gene: NA
abundance: NA
j_gene: TRBJ2-6
CDR3nt: TGTGCCAGCAGTGCAGTAGACTCGTCTGGGGCCAACGTCCTGACTTTC
CDR3aa: CASSAVDSSGANVLTF

v_gene: TRBV7-9
d_gene: NA
abundance: NA
j_gene: TRBJ2-7
CDR3nt: TGTGCCAGCAGCTTAGTGGTGAGCAACGAGCAGTACTTC
CDR3aa: CASSLVVSNEQYF